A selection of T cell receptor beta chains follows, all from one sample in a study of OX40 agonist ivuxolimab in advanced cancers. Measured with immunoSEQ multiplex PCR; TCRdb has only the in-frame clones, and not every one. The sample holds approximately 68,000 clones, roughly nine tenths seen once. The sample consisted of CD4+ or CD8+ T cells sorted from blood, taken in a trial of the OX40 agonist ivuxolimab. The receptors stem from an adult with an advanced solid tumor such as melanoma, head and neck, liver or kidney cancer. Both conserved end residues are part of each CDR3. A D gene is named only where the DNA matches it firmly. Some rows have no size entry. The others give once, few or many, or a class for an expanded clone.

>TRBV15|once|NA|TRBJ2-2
TGTGCCACCAGCACCCGGTCCGGGGAGCTGTTTTTT
CATSTRSGELFF
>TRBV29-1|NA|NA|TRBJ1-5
TGCAGCGTTTCTTCGCAGGGTCTCAATCAGCCCCAGCATTTT
CSVSSQGLNQPQHF
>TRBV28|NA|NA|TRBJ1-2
TGTGCCAGCCAAGAGACAACGGGACGAATAGGGGGCTACACCTTC
CASQETTGRIGGYTF
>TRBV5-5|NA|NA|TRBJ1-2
TGTGCCAGCAGCCAAGAACAGAGCGCTAACTATGGCTACACCTTC
CASSQEQSANYGYTF
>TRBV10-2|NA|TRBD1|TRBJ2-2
TGCGCCAGAGGACAGGACAACACCGGGGAGCTGTTTTTT
CARGQDNTGELFF
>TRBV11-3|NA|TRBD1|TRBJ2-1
TGTGCCAGCAGCTTAGATTGGACAGGCGACAATGAGCAGTTCTTC
CASSLDWTGDNEQFF
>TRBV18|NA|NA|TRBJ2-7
TGTGCCAGCTCAACAGACACCTACGAGCAGTACTTC
CASSTDTYEQYF
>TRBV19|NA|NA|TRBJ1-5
TGTGCCAGTAGGGGCAGCGACAGATATCAGCCCCAGCATTTT
CASRGSDRYQPQHF
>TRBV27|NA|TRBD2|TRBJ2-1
TGTGCCAGCAGGCGGGGGTGGGAATCCTACAATGAGCAGTTCTTC
CASRRGWESYNEQFF
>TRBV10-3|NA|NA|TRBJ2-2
TGTGCCATCAGTGATCAACAGCTACCCGGGGAGCTGTTTTTT
CAISDQQLPGELFF
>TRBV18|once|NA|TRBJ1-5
TGTGCCAGCTCACTAATGGAGGGTAATCAGCCCCAGCATTTT
CASSLMEGNQPQHF
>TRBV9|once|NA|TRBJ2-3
TGTGCCAGCAGCCAAATGGAGGGCCGCACAGATACGCAGTATTTT
CASSQMEGRTDTQYF
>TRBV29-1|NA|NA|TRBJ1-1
TGCAGCGTTGCCCCACTGACTTCCCTGGCGACTGAAGCTTTCTTT
CSVAPLTSLATEAFF
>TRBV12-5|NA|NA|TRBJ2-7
TGTGCTAGTGGTCCCGGGACTGGGTCCTACGAGCAGTACTTC
CASGPGTGSYEQYF
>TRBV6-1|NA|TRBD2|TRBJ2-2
TGTGCCAGCAGTGGAGCGAGCGGGAAGGGCACCGGGGAGCTGTTTTTT
CASSGASGKGTGELFF
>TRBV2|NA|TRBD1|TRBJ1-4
TGTGCCAGCAGAGGAGGGGGCGATGCTAATGAAAAACTGTTTTTT
CASRGGGDANEKLFF
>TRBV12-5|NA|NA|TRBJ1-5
TGTGCTAGTGGTTTGGGGCTCGAATTGGGCAATCAGCCCCAGCATTTT
CASGLGLELGNQPQHF
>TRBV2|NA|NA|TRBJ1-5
TGTGCCAGCAGTGACACCTCGGTTGCCCAGCATTTT
CASSDTSVAQHF
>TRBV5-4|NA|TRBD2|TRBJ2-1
TGTGCCAGCAGCTTGGCGGTCACCGGGACTAGAAACAATGAGCAGTTCTTC
CASSLAVTGTRNNEQFF
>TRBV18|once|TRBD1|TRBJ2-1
TGTGCCAGCTCGGCCCAACCGGGACAGGGGTCCCACAATGAGCAGTTCTTC
CASSAQPGQGSHNEQFF
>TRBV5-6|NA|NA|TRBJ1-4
TGTGCCAGCAGCCCTACCCGTAATGAAAAACTGTTTTTT
CASSPTRNEKLFF
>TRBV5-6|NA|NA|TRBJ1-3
TGTGCCAGCAGCTTGGCAACAACGAGAGGAAACACCATATATTTT
CASSLATTRGNTIYF
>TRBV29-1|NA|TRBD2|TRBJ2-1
TGCAGCGTTGGGACTAGCGAGTACAATGAGCAGTTCTTC
CSVGTSEYNEQFF
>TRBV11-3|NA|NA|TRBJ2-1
TGTGCCAGCAGCTTACCCTTAGCGGTTGAGCAGTTCTTC
CASSLPLAVEQFF
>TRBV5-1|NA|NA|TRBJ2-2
TGCGCCAGCAGGGCTACAGGGAGCACCGGGGAGCTGTTTTTT
CASRATGSTGELFF
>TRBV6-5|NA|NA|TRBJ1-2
TGTGCCAGCAGTTACTCGAGGGATGGCTACACCTTC
CASSYSRDGYTF
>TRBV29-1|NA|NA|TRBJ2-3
TGCAGCGTTGACCGGGACCTAGGCGCAGATACGCAGTATTTT
CSVDRDLGADTQYF
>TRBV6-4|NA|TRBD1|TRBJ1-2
TGTGCCAGCAGTGACCCGACAGGGGATTTTAACCCTAACTATGGCTACACCTTC
CASSDPTGDFNPNYGYTF